These T cell receptor beta chains were read from a single sample in a study of metastatic and nonmetastatic thyroid tumors. TCRdb used MiXCR to call clones anew from the PCR reads. The sample has 12,000 or so clones, more than 20% seen once. Sequencing was performed on blood. Receptors were obtained from a male donor with papillary thyroid cancer or a benign thyroid nodule (not recorded which). Some clones in this sample may be carry-over from other donors' samples. Each CDR3 is given with its conserved first and last residue. The D gene is left open where the match is weak. Clone sizes are given selectively: once, few, many, or a class where the clone is expanded.

D gene | clone size | J gene | V gene | CDR3 protein | CDR3 DNA
NA | many | TRBJ1-3 | TRBV15 | CATSRQDLLSGNTIYF | TGTGCCACCAGCAGACAGGACTTACTCTCTGGAAACACCATATATTTT
TRBD1 | medium-sized | TRBJ2-7 | TRBV6-1 | CASSEDFGTGGSYEQYF | TGTGCCAGCAGTGAAGACTTTGGGACAGGGGGCTCCTACGAGCAGTACTTC
TRBD2 | few | TRBJ2-1 | TRBV10-1 | CARVGGLAGGRSYNEQFF | TGCGCCAGAGTGGGGGGACTAGCGGGTGGAAGGTCCTACAATGAGCAGTTCTTC
TRBD2 | NA | TRBJ2-1 | TRBV6-1 | CASSRGTSGNEQFF | TGTGCCAGCAGTAGGGGGACTAGCGGCAATGAGCAGTTCTTC
NA | once | TRBJ2-1 | TRBV20-1 | CSAPGTLDSYNEQFF | TGCAGTGCGCCAGGGACGTTAGACTCCTACAATGAGCAGTTCTTC
TRBD1 | NA | TRBJ1-1 | TRBV20-1 | CSATGTGIYAFF | TGCAGTGCTACCGGGACAGGGATTTACGCTTTCTTT
NA | NA | TRBJ2-2 | TRBV7-8 | CASSLRVGRDLTGELFF | TGTGCCAGCAGCTTACGAGTCGGCAGGGACCTCACCGGGGAGCTGTTTTTT
NA | NA | TRBJ1-2 | TRBV7-2 | CASSLGRTAYGYTF | TGTGCCAGCAGCTTAGGACGGACGGCCTATGGCTACACCTTC
NA | NA | TRBJ2-1 | TRBV28 | CASRRLDLGNEQFF | TGTGCCAGCAGGAGACTAGATCTCGGGAATGAGCAGTTCTTC
TRBD2 | medium-sized | TRBJ2-5 | TRBV6-4 | CASSDGTRLAGGRVQETQYF | TGTGCCAGCAGTGATGGGACGCGGCTAGCGGGGGGCCGTGTCCAAGAGACCCAGTACTTC
NA | many | TRBJ1-6 | TRBV6-1 | CASSEEEGDNSPLHF | TGTGCCAGCAGTGAAGAAGAGGGGGACAATTCACCCCTCCACTTT
NA | many | TRBJ1-2 | TRBV20-1 | CSARGPTNYGYTF | TGCAGTGCTAGAGGCCCGACTAACTATGGCTACACCTTC
NA | few | TRBJ2-7 | TRBV28 | CASRSQSMSGYEQYF | TGTGCCAGCAGGTCTCAGTCGATGTCGGGCTACGAGCAGTACTTC
TRBD2 | NA | TRBJ2-2 | TRBV9 | CASSAPSGGELFF | TGTGCCAGCAGCGCCCCTAGCGGCGGGGAGCTGTTTTTT
NA | NA | TRBJ2-7 | TRBV7-2 | CASSSNRDSLEQYF | TGTGCCAGCAGCTCCAACCGGGACTCCCTGGAGCAGTACTTC
NA | few | TRBJ2-3 | TRBV2 | CASTERGERTTQYF | TGTGCCAGCACCGAACGGGGTGAGAGAACTACGCAGTATTTT
TRBD2 | NA | TRBJ2-1 | TRBV11-3 | CASSLGRGELEQFF | TGTGCCAGCAGCCTGGGGCGGGGGGAGCTCGAGCAGTTCTTC
NA | NA | TRBJ2-3 | TRBV5-8 | CASSLGGTDTQYF | TGTGCCAGCAGCTTAGGGGGCACAGATACGCAGTATTTT
NA | few | TRBJ2-3 | TRBV12-3/TRBV12-4 | CASSFLRSTQYF | TGTGCCAGCAGTTTCCTTAGATCAACGCAGTATTTT
NA | few | TRBJ2-1 | TRBV15 | CATSRDRGSYNEQFF | TGTGCCACCAGCAGAGATCGCGGCAGCTACAATGAGCAGTTCTTC
TRBD2 | many | TRBJ2-3 | TRBV20-1 | CSARSGGAWTDTQYF | TGCAGTGCTCGGAGCGGGGGGGCCTGGACAGATACGCAGTATTTT
NA | NA | TRBJ1-4 | TRBV30 | CAWRRGEKLFF | TGTGCCTGGAGAAGGGGCGAAAAACTGTTTTTT
NA | many | TRBJ2-7 | TRBV5-5 | CASSLSGSGPTSYGQYF | TGTGCCAGCAGCTTGTCGGGTTCGGGACCCACTTCGTACGGGCAGTACTTC
NA | NA | TRBJ2-6 | TRBV6-2/TRBV6-3 | CASSYRGGSGANVLTF | TGTGCCAGCAGTTACAGAGGGGGCTCTGGGGCCAACGTCCTGACTTTC
TRBD2 | many | TRBJ2-1 | TRBV12-3/TRBV12-4 | CASSFGSGVYNEQFF | TGTGCCAGCAGTTTTGGTAGCGGGGTCTACAATGAGCAGTTCTTC
NA | few | TRBJ2-1 | TRBV15 | CATSRALSDEQFF | TGTGCCACCAGCAGAGCCTTGTCGGATGAGCAGTTCTTC
NA | few | TRBJ2-1 | TRBV15 | CATSREHVEQFF | TGTGCCACCAGCAGAGAGCACGTGGAGCAGTTCTTC
TRBD1 | NA | TRBJ2-2 | TRBV27 | CASSLCGQGTGGELFF | TGTGCCAGCAGTTTGTGTGGACAGGGGACGGGCGGGGAGCTGTTTTTT
NA | NA | TRBJ2-2 | TRBV6-4 | CASRSRRANGELFF | TGTGCCAGCCGTTCCCGCCGGGCAAACGGGGAGCTGTTTTTT
NA | NA | TRBJ1-2 | TRBV6-2/TRBV6-3 | CASSYVGLNYGYTF | TGTGCCAGCAGTTACGTAGGACTGAACTATGGCTACACCTTC
NA | medium-sized | TRBJ2-1 | TRBV2 | CASSDPQRVLAAQQFF | TGTGCCAGCAGTGACCCACAGCGGGTTTTGGCAGCGCAGCAGTTCTTC
TRBD1 | NA | TRBJ2-7 | TRBV6-1 | CASRMTGGAVDHEQYF | TGTGCCAGCAGAATGACAGGGGGCGCAGTTGACCACGAGCAGTACTTC
NA | NA | TRBJ1-2 | TRBV28 | CASSLDGGYGYTF | TGTGCCAGCAGCCTCGACGGTGGGTATGGCTACACCTTC
NA | medium-sized | TRBJ1-1 | TRBV6-2/TRBV6-3 | CASRYRAMNTEAFF | TGTGCCAGCAGGTACAGGGCCATGAACACTGAAGCTTTCTTT
TRBD2 | NA | TRBJ2-7 | TRBV9 | CASSGLAGGYYEQYF | TGTGCCAGCAGCGGCCTAGCGGGAGGTTACTACGAGCAGTACTTC
NA | once | TRBJ2-1 | TRBV11-2 | CASSLGGSSYNEQFF | TGTGCCAGCAGCTTAGGGGGGAGCTCCTACAATGAGCAGTTCTTC
TRBD2 | few | TRBJ2-1 | TRBV12-3/TRBV12-4 | CASSLSGSSYNEQFF | TGTGCCAGCAGCCTCAGCGGGAGCTCCTACAATGAGCAGTTCTTC
NA | NA | TRBJ2-2 | TRBV6-5 | CASSYGTGELFF | TGTGCCAGCAGTTACGGCACCGGGGAGCTGTTTTTT
TRBD2 | NA | TRBJ2-3 | TRBV6-2/TRBV6-3 | CASTAGEADTQYF | TGTGCCAGCACAGCGGGAGAAGCCGATACGCAGTATTTT
NA | few | TRBJ1-5 | TRBV15 | CATSRDFEQVHPQHF | TGTGCCACCAGCAGAGATTTCGAACAGGTTCACCCCCAGCATTTT
NA | few | TRBJ2-1 | TRBV28 | CASGVGNNEQFF | TGTGCCAGCGGTGTCGGGAACAATGAGCAGTTCTTC
NA | medium-sized | TRBJ1-2 | TRBV28 | CASGQGWVDYGYTF | TGTGCCAGCGGACAAGGGTGGGTCGACTATGGCTACACCTTC
NA | few | TRBJ2-6 | TRBV7-3 | CASSARVSGANVLTF | TGTGCCAGCAGCGCCAGGGTCTCTGGGGCCAACGTCCTGACTTTC
TRBD2 | NA | TRBJ2-1 | TRBV4-1 | CASSQAGLAERRGNEQFF | TGCGCCAGCAGCCAAGCTGGACTAGCGGAGCGACGGGGCAATGAGCAGTTCTTC
TRBD1 | NA | TRBJ2-6 | TRBV6-1 | CASSRLQGASGANVLTF | TGTGCCAGCAGTAGACTACAGGGGGCCTCTGGGGCCAACGTCCTGACTTTC